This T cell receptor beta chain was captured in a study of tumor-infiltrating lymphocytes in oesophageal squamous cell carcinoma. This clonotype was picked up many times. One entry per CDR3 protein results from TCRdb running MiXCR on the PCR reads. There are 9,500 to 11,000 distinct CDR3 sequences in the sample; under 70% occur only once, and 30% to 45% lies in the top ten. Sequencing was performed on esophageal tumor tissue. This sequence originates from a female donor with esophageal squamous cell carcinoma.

CDR3 sequence (DNA): TGTGCCAGCACCCCTTGGGCAGGGTCCAGCAATGAGCAGTTCTTC. Protein: CASTPWAGSSNEQFF. The V call is TRBV5-5, the J call TRBJ2-1; D possibly corresponds to TRBD1 (5 bases). From germline, CDR1 is SGHKS and CDR2 YYEKEE (reference sequence). The ends were cut back, 6 bases at V and 6 bases at J, with 19 bases in the middle. The CDR3 runs 15 residues.